The 3 T cell receptor beta chains presented below share a single source sample, sequenced in a study of glioma-infiltrating T cells after dendritic cell vaccination. Profiled with immunoSEQ multiplex PCR; TCRdb holds only in-frame clones, not every one. The data show approximately 24,000 clones, 85% to 90% seen once. Time point given: after dendritic cell vaccination, including at tumor progression/relapse. The specimen was blood, collected after dendritic cell vaccination. Receptors originate from a human donor with glioblastoma.

This chain uses TRBV11-2 with TRBJ2-7; D is unclear. CDR1 is SGHAT and CDR2 is FQNNGV in the germline V gene. This CDR3 has 14 residues. The ends were cut back, 2 bases at V and 4 bases at J, with 12 bases in the middle. CDR3 coding DNA: TGTGCCAGCAGCTTACAGGATTATGGGTACGAGCAGTACTTC. Protein: CASSLQDYGYEQYF.

The gene calls are TRBV18 and TRBJ2-1; 12 bases line up with TRBD1. Germline CDR1 is KGHSH and CDR2 is LQKENI. There are 14 residues in the CDR3. V was pared by 0 bases and J by 10 bases, with 1 base of the junction left unmatched. CDR3 in amino acids: CASSPPGTGGEQFF. The CDR3 region has the DNA TGTGCCAGCTCACCACCCGGGACAGGGGGCGAGCAGTTCTTC.

The chain has TRBV4-1 and TRBJ2-5; D is perhaps TRBD1 (5 bases). This CDR3 is 15 amino acids long. Looked up from germline, CDR1 is MGHRA and CDR2 is YSYEKL. V dropped 0 bases and J dropped 4 bases, with 12 bases sitting between them. CDR3 DNA: TGCGCCAGCAGCCAAGATCAAGGGGAAGTAGAGACCCAGTACTTC. Translation: CASSQDQGEVETQYF.